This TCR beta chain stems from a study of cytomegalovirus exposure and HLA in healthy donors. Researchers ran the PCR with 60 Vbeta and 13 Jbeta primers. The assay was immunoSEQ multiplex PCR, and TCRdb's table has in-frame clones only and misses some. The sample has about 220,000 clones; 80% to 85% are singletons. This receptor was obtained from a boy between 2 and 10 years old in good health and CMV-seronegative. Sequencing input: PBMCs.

CDR3 protein: CASSRDRGSEAFF. DNA for the CDR3: TGTGCCAGCAGTAGGGACAGGGGTTCTGAAGCTTTCTTT. The chain employs TRBV6-4 and TRBJ1-1; 10 bases fit TRBD1. CDR3 length: 13 amino acids. V gave up 5 bases and J gave up 6 bases; unmatched junction bases: 3. CDR1 MRHNA and CDR2 SNTAGT come from the germline V gene.